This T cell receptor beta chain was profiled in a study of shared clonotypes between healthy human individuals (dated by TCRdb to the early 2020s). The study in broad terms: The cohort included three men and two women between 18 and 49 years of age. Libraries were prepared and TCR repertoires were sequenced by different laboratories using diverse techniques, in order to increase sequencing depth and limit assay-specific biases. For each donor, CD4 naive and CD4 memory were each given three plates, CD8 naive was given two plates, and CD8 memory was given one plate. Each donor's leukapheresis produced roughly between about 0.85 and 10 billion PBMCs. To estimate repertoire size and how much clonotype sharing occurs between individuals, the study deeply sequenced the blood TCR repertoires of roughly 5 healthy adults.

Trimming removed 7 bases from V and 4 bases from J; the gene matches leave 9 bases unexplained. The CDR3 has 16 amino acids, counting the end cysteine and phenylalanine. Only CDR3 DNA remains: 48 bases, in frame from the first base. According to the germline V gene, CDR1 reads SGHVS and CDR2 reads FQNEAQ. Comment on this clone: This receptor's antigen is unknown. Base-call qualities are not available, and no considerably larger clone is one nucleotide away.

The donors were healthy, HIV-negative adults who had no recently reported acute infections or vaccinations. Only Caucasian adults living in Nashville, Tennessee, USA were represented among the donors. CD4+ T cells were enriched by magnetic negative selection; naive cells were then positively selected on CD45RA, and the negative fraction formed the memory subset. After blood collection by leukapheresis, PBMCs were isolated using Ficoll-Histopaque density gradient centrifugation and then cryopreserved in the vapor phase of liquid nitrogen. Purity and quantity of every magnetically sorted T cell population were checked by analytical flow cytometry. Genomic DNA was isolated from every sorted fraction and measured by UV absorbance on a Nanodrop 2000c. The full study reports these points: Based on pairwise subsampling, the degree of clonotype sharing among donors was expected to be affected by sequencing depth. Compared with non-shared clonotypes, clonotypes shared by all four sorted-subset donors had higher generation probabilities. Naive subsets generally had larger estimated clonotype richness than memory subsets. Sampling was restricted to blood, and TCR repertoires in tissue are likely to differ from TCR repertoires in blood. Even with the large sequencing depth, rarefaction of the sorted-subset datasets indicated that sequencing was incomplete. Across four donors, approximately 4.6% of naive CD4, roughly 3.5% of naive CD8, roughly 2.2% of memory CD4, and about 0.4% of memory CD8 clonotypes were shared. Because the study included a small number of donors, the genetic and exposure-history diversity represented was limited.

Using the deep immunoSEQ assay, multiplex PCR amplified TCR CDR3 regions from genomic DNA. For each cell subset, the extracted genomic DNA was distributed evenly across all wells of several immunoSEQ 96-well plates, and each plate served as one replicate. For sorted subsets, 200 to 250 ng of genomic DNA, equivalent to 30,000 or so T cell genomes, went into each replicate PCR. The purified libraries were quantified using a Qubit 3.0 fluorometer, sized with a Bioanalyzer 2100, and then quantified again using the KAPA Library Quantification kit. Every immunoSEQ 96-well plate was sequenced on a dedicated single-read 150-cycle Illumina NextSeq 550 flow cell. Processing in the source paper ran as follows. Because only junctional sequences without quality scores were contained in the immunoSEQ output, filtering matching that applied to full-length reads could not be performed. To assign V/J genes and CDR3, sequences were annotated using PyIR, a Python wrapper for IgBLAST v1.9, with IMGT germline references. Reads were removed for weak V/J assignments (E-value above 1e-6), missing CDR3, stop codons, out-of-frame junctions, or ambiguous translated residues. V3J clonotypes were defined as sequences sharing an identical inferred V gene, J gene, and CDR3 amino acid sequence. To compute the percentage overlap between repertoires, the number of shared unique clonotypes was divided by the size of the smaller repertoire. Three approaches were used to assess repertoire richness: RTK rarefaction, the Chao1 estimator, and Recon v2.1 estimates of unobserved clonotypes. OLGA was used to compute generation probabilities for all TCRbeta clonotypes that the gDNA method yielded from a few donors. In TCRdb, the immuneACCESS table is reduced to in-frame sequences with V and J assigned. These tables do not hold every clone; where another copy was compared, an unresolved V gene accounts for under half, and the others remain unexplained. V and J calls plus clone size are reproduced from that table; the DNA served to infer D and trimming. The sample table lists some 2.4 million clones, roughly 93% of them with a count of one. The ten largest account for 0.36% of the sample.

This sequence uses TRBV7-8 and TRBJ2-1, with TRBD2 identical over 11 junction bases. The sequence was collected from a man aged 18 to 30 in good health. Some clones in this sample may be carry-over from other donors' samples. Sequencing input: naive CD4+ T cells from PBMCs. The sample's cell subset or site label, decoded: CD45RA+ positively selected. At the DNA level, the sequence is TGTGCCAGCATCTCCGGTACTAGCGGGAGTTACAATGAGCAGTTCTTC. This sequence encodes CASISGTSGSYNEQFF.